The 20 T cell receptor beta chains given below trace back to one sample, sequenced in a study of blood T cell repertoires in COVID-19. The protocol was immunoSEQ multiplex PCR, while the TCRdb copy is restricted to in-frame clones and leaves out a portion. The sample contains fewer than 120,000 clones, less than 75% of which appear only once. The sequencing input was peripheral blood. The receptors derive from an older woman with acute or convalescent COVID-19.

This clone has only a few counts. This chain links TRBV7-9 with TRBJ2-3, with 9 bases aligning to TRBD1. Germline-derived CDR1 and CDR2 are SEHNR and FQNEAQ (reference sequence). With 3 bases clipped from V and 7 bases from J, the junction kept 5 bases outside the gene matches. The CDR3 consists of 14 residues. The CDR3 reads CASSFPGQGNTQYF. The DNA for the CDR3 is TGTGCCAGCAGCTTCCCGGGACAGGGAAATACGCAGTATTTT.

This chain connects TRBV6-2 or TRBV6-3 to TRBJ1-5; 10 bases fit TRBD1. The V segment lost 6 bases and the J segment 1 base; nucleotides outside the gene matches: 9. Germline V gene data show CDR1 as MNHEY and CDR2 as SVGEGT. This CDR3 has 17 residues. CDR3 DNA sequence: TGTGCCAGCAGCCCCGGGACAGGGGTTTGGAGCAATCAGCCCCAGCATTTT. This encodes CASSPGTGVWSNQPQHF.

This chain links TRBV4-2 with TRBJ2-3; 8 bases map to TRBD2. V was clipped by 0 bases and J by 4 bases; unmatched bases: 3. There are 15 residues in the CDR3. Germline loops: CDR1 LGHNA, CDR2 YNFKEQ. Here the CDR3 DNA reads TGTGCCAGCAGCCAAGATCGGGGGGGCCCAGATACGCAGTATTTT. This sequence encodes CASSQDRGGPDTQYF.

J is TRBJ2-2 and V is TRBV7-9, with 7 positions matching TRBD1. Germline CDR1 is SEHNR and CDR2 is FQNEAQ (reference sequence). Trimming at V came to 7 bases and at J to 8 bases, leaving 16 bases not matched to a gene. This CDR3 comprises 16 residues. The CDR3 is CASTGWDSLSGGELFF. The CDR3 nucleotides are TGTGCCAGCACCGGGTGGGACAGCCTTTCGGGAGGGGAGCTGTTTTTT.

This clone was seen more than once but under ten times. This chain connects TRBV30 to TRBJ2-7; possible D gene TRBD1, 7 bases. The CDR3 has 16 residues. V lost 5 bases to trimming and J lost 0 bases, with 20 bases between them. Germline CDR1 is GTSNPN and CDR2 is SVGIG (reference sequence). The CDR3 protein is CAWGSQGGRSSYEQYF. For the CDR3, the DNA is TGTGCCTGGGGTTCCCAGGGGGGCCGGAGCTCCTACGAGCAGTACTTC.

Note on this clone: Other DNA sequences in this specimen translate into the identical CDR3. The chain couples TRBV6-2 or TRBV6-3 to TRBJ1-1; 7 bases agree with TRBD1. CDR3 length equals 13 residues. Unmatched junction bases numbered 4, after V lost 4 bases and J lost 5 bases. Germline V gives CDR1 MNHEY, CDR2 SVGEGT. The CDR3 loop reads CASSWDRGTEAFF. CDR3 nucleotides: TGTGCCAGCAGTTGGGACAGAGGAACTGAAGCTTTCTTT.

This clone was observed a handful of times. This chain uses TRBV6-5 with TRBJ1-2; 9 positions agree with TRBD1. The germline CDR1 and CDR2 sequences are MNHEY and SVGAGI. This CDR3 contains 15 residues. The ends lost 5 bases at V and 4 bases at J; junction bases unmatched: 8. CDR3 in DNA: TGTGCCAGCAGTCGGTCTACAGGGGGCGGCTATGGCTACACCTTC. The encoded protein is CASSRSTGGGYGYTF.

This clone was counted between two and nine times. J is TRBJ2-7 and V is TRBV27, with a weak D call TRBD2 (7 bases). Per germline, CDR1 MNHEY and CDR2 SMNVEV (reference sequence). The V gene lost 5 bases and the J gene lost 2 bases, with 25 bases spanning the gap. The CDR3 runs 18 residues. The CDR3 DNA reads as TGTGCCAGCAGTCCGGGGGGCAGTCCAAAAAGAACAGCCTACGAGCAGTACTTC. This sequence encodes CASSPGGSPKRTAYEQYF.

The chain recombines TRBV28 with TRBJ2-3; 7 nucleotides align to TRBD2. Germline values: CDR1 MDHEN, CDR2 SYDVKM. The CDR3 contains 16 residues. V shed 0 bases, J shed 0 bases, and the junction held 3 bases outside the gene matches. CDR3 nucleotide sequence: TGTGCCAGCAGTTTATGGGCCGGGGGGAGCACAGATACGCAGTATTTT. As protein: CASSLWAGGSTDTQYF. Full variable domain (rest looked up from reference TRBV28 and TRBJ2-3): DVKVTQSSRYLVKRTGEKVFLECVQDMDHENMFWYRQDPGLGLRLIYFSYDVKMKEKGDIPEGYSVSREKKERFSLILESASTNQTSMYLCASSLWAGGSTDTQYFGPGTRLTVL.

The chain employs TRBV30 and TRBJ2-7; maybe TRBD2 (6 bases). Germline V CDR1 and CDR2: GTSNPN, SVGIG (reference sequence). CDR3 length: 17 residues. V lost 2 bases and J lost 2, with 22 bases in between. CDR3 amino acids: CAWSTSSRERSTYEQYF. DNA for the CDR3: TGTGCCTGGAGTACCTCGAGTCGGGAGCGGTCAACCTACGAGCAGTACTTC.

This clone was picked up one time. This chain connects TRBV5-1 to TRBJ1-3; the D is unclear. Germline CDR1 is SGHRS and CDR2 is YFSETQ. This CDR3 has 14 residues. With 4 bases removed from V and 7 bases from J, the gap between germline ends came to 15 bases. Here the CDR3 DNA reads TGCGCCAGCAGCCCCGATGGAGGCCTGAACACCATATATTTT. This gives the protein CASSPDGGLNTIYF.

This clone occurred a few times. The V and J genes are TRBV28 and TRBJ1-2; 7 nucleotides align to TRBD1. The CDR3 extends over 15 amino acids. Germline V CDR1 and CDR2: MDHEN, SYDVKM. Trimming at V came to 6 bases and at J to 7 bases, leaving 14 bases not matched to a gene. The CDR3 DNA reads as TGTGCCAGCAGGACTATGGGATTACAGGGGATTGGCTACACCTTC. Residues: CASRTMGLQGIGYTF.

The chain links TRBV18 to TRBJ2-1; maybe TRBD1 (5 bases). The germline gives CDR1 KGHSH, CDR2 LQKENI. This CDR3 is built from 14 residues. V lost 4 bases, J lost 7 bases, and 14 bases lay in between. The chain's CDR3 is CASSRGAGQNEQFF. CDR3 nucleotide sequence: TGTGCCAGCTCACGAGGTGCAGGGCAGAATGAGCAGTTCTTC.

This clone was observed a few times. CDR3 residues: CASSRDGTGAYEQYF. CDR3 nucleotides: TGTGCCAGCAGTAGAGACGGGACAGGGGCCTACGAGCAGTACTTC. The rearrangement joins TRBV6-5 to TRBJ2-7; 10 bases agree with TRBD1. This CDR3 is built from 15 residues. Germline V gives CDR1 MNHEY, CDR2 SVGAGI. V gave up 5 bases and J gave up 2 bases; unmatched junction bases: 6.

The chain couples TRBV19 to TRBJ1-1, with 8 nucleotides matching TRBD1. The CDR3 length is 15 residues. The J segment lost 5 bases and the V segment lost 0 bases, leaving 5 bases of the junction unmatched. Germline CDR1 reads LNHDA; CDR2 reads SQIVND (reference sequence). The CDR3 nucleotides read TGTGCCAGTAGTATAGACGGACAGGGAGGTACTGAAGCTTTCTTT. This gives the protein CASSIDGQGGTEAFF.

The V and J genes are TRBV5-6 and TRBJ2-3; the D is unclear. The V and J ends lost 5 bases and 8 bases respectively, with 9 bases between them. CDR1 and CDR2 (germline): SGHDT, YYEEEE. The CDR3 sequence is 11 residues long. For the CDR3, the DNA is TGTGCCAGCAGTCTGACAAGTACGCAGTATTTT. Encoded protein: CASSLTSTQYF.

V usage is TRBV19 and J usage is TRBJ1-1, with TRBD1 as a possible D gene (5 bases). Trimming stripped 5 bases from V and 4 bases from J, with 14 bases between. This CDR3 comprises 14 residues. From germline, CDR1 is LNHDA and CDR2 SQIVND (reference sequence). CDR3 sequence: CASSLRDMRTEAFF. The CDR3, as DNA: TGTGCCAGTAGTCTCAGGGATATGCGCACTGAAGCTTTCTTT. Variable domain in full (rest from reference TRBV19 and TRBJ1-1): DGGITQSPKYLFRKEGQNVTLSCEQNLNHDAMYWYRQDPGQGLRLIYYSQIVNDFQKGDIAEGYSVSREKKESFPLTVTSAQKNPTAFYLCASSLRDMRTEAFFGQGTRLTVV.

This clone was seen many times. The CDR3 sequence is CASKSGTSYGYTF. CDR3 DNA: TGTGCCAGCAAATCCGGGACAAGCTATGGCTACACCTTC. The V and J genes are TRBV6-5 and TRBJ1-2, with TRBD1 as a possible D gene (6 bases). V lost 7 bases and J lost 4, with 13 bases in between. The V gene's germline CDR1 is MNHEY and CDR2 SVGAGI. The CDR3 is 13 amino acids.

Written as DNA, the CDR3 is TGTGCCAGCAGTGGCCTATCGGGACAGGGGGCTGGTAGGGAGCTGTTTTTT. It encodes CASSGLSGQGAGRELFF. J is TRBJ2-2 and V is TRBV6-1; 12 bases are a match to TRBD1. This CDR3 spans 17 amino acids. Unmatched junction bases numbered 12, after V lost 4 bases and J lost 9 bases. Germline lookup yields CDR1 MNHNS and CDR2 SASEGT.

The chain links TRBV10-3 to TRBJ1-1, with 12 bases aligning to TRBD1. The V gene end was trimmed by 5 bases and the J gene end by 10 bases; junction bases not matched to a gene: 11. The length of the CDR3 is 15 residues. CDR1 and CDR2 (germline): ENHRY, SYGVKD. The chain's CDR3 is CAISLEGDRGPRAFF. The DNA for the CDR3 is TGTGCCATCAGTCTGGAGGGGGACAGGGGGCCTCGAGCTTTCTTT.